This T cell receptor beta chain is from a study of vaccination and CD4 T cells after COVID-19. Study at large: Post-COVID sampling occurred a median around 97 days after diagnosis (range 35 to 161).

An Oncomine TCR Beta short-read assay was used to sequence the DNA from cultured CD4+ T cells. A single record per CDR3 protein comes from TCRdb applying MiXCR to the PCR reads. The table records under 20,000 distinct CDR3 sequences, over 50% of them present only once. Points on this clonotype: Its antigen is currently unknown.

The CDR3 runs to 15 residues. Germline V gene data show CDR1 as DFQATT and CDR2 as SNEGSKA (reference sequence). With 3 bases clipped from V and 9 bases from J, the junction kept 12 bases outside the gene matches. This sample's time point: late sampling 161 to 241 days after vaccination in a few convalescent patients. The treatment is: approximately nine-day PBMC culture with coronavirus spike peptide pools or control peptides (ViraFEST assay). ViraFEST used peptide pools to expand antigen-specific T cells and subsequently sequenced their TCRs. The specimen was CD4+ T cells from blood, cultured in vitro, collected about 7 months after SARS-CoV-2 vaccination. This receptor was obtained from a human donor who had recovered from COVID-19. The V gene is TRBV20-1, the J gene TRBJ2-1, with 9 bases matching TRBD2. The CDR3 DNA sequence: TGCAGTGCTAGCGTCTTTGGGACTAGCCAGGGTGAGCAGTTCTTC. Protein: CSASVFGTSQGEQFF.